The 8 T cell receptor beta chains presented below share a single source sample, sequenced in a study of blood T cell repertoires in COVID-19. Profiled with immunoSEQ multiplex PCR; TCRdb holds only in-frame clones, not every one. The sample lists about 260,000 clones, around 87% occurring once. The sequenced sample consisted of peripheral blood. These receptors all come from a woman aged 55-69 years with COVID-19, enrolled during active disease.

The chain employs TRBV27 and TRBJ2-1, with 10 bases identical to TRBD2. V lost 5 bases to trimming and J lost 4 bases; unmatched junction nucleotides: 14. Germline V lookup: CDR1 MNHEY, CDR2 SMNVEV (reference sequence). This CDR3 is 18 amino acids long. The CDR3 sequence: CASSAFLLAGVAYNEQFF. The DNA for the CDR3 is TGTGCCAGCAGTGCTTTTCTTCTAGCGGGAGTGGCTTACAATGAGCAGTTCTTC.

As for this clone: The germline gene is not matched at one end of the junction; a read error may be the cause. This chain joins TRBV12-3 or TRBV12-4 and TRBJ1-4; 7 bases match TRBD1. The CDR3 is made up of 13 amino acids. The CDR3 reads CASSLDRVQKLFF. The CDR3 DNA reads TGTGCCAGCAGCTTAGACAGGGTCCAAAAACTGTTTTTT.

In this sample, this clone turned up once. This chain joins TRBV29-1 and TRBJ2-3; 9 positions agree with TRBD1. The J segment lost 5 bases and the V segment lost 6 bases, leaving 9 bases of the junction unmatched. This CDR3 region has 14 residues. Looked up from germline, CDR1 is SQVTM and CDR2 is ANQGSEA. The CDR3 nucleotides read TGCAGCGTGGCGGGACAGGGCAGGAGAGATACGCAGTATTTT. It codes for CSVAGQGRRDTQYF.

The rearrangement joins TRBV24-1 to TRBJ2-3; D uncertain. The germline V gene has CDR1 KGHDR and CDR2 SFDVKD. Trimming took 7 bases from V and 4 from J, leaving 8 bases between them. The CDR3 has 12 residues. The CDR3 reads CATRSHADTQYF. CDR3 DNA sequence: TGTGCCACCAGGAGTCATGCAGATACGCAGTATTTT.

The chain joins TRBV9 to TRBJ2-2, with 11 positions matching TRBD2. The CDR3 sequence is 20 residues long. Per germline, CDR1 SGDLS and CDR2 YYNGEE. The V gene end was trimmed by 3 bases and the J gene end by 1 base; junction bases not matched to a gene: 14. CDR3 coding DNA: TGTGCCAGCAGCGAGTCTCGGGGACTAGCGGAGGGGGGGAACACCGGGGAGCTGTTTTTT. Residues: CASSESRGLAEGGNTGELFF.

CDR3 DNA: TGTGCCAGCTCACCCGTCCTGAACCCCCCGGATGGCTACACCTTC. It yields the protein CASSPVLNPPDGYTF. V usage is TRBV18 and J usage is TRBJ1-2; D unresolved. V was pared by 3 bases and J by 6 bases, with 17 bases between. The germline V gene encodes CDR1 KGHSH and CDR2 LQKENI. CDR3 length: 15 residues.

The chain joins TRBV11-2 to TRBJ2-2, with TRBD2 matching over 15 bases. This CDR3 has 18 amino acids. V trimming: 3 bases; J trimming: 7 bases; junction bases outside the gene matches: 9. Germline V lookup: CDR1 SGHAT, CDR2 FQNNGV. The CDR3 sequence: CASSFPTGTSGRIGELFF. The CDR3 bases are TGTGCCAGCAGCTTTCCCACCGGGACTAGCGGGAGGATCGGGGAGCTGTTTTTT.

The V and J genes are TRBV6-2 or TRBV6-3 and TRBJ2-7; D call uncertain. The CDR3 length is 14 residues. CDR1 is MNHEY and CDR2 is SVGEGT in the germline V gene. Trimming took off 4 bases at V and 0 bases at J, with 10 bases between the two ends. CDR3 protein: CASSFATRSYEQYF. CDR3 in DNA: TGTGCCAGCAGTTTCGCGACTCGCTCCTACGAGCAGTACTTC.